This record covers a single T cell receptor beta chain. The antigen is unknown. This table comes from immunoSEQ multiplex PCR, and its TCRdb copy is limited to in-frame clones, with some not included. The table records about 93,000 clones, over 80% of them present only once. The length of the CDR3 is 15 residues. Trimming removed 4 bases from V and 3 bases from J, with 15 bases in between. The germline V gene encodes CDR1 SGHTA and CDR2 FQGNSA. The data belong to a study of graft-versus-host responses after intestinal transplantation. Overall study context: Anti-thymocyte globulin was used for induction in all recipients, who then took tacrolimus and steroids for roughly 3 years. Study results and caveats: Those patients showing graft-donor T cell macrochimerism displayed high graft-versus-host to host-versus-graft clonal ratios in allografts. Detection of GvH clones occurred in recipient marrow, and some had their first appearance in ileum or blood. Early after transplant, HvG declines were associated with peak levels of circulating GvH clones.

The sequences come from unstimulated CD8+ T cells sorted from spleen or lymph node cells, collected before intestinal transplant. V gene TRBV7-2 combines with J gene TRBJ2-5; D ambiguous. This clonotype was obtained from a human donor who received an intestinal transplant. CDR3 residues: CASSYLSFTKETQYF. Here the CDR3 DNA reads TGTGCCAGCAGCTACCTATCGTTCACTAAAGAGACCCAGTACTTC.